The source of this T cell receptor (beta chain) is a study of blood T cell repertoires in COVID-19. About the study: The cDNA or gDNA used as material had been derived from T cells, B-cell-depleted T cells, or PBMCs.

V lost 2 bases, J lost 7 bases, and 5 bases stayed unmatched. From germline, CDR1 is KGHSH and CDR2 LQKENI. The CDR3 totals 15 residues. Per the original data handling: It was from reference gene primer amplification that nucleated cell counts were estimated. Repertoires were generated with immunoSEQ multiplex PCR, while TCRdb's copy carries only in-frame clones and drops some. Clone size and the V and J calls come from that table; the DNA yielded D and trimming. The table lists over 150,000 clones, just under 85% of them singletons. This clone was seen a handful of times. Sequencing input: peripheral blood. The V and J genes are TRBV18 and TRBJ2-1; 10 nucleotides line up with TRBD1. The sequence was obtained from a woman in her sixties or seventies with acute or convalescent COVID-19. CDR3 nucleotides: TGTGCCAGCTCACCATTTGGGGACAGGGGAAATGAGCAGTTCTTC. As protein: CASSPFGDRGNEQFF.